This paragraph reports one T cell receptor beta chain. Its target is unknown. V was clipped by 5 bases and J by 2 bases, with 16 bases between them. This CDR3 spans 15 amino acids. CDR1 SEHNR and CDR2 FQNEAQ come from the germline V gene (reference sequence). The entry originates in a study of OX40 agonist ivuxolimab in advanced cancers. Study overall: A mean age of approximately 60 years, range roughly 23 to 85, was recorded, and over 65% were male.

The method was immunoSEQ multiplex PCR; TCRdb's version includes in-frame clones alone and lacks a portion of them. The data show under 85,000 clones, approximately 93% seen once. Findings and caveats of the study: Also present in some nonresponders was a low level of normalized T-cell clonal expansion. Dose levels from 0.1 to 3.0 mg/kg saw CD4+ and CD8+ blood T cells expand clonally by week 6.

Patients with a history of autoimmune disease or on systemic immunosuppression were excluded. This chain uses TRBV7-9 with TRBJ2-7; no clear D gene. The clonotype originates from an adult with an advanced solid tumor such as melanoma, head and neck, liver or kidney cancer. The source was CD4+ or CD8+ T cells sorted from blood, collected in a trial of the OX40 agonist ivuxolimab. CDR3 nucleotides: TGTGCCAGCAGCCCCGAGCACCTTTCGGCCTACGAGCAGTACTTC. This gives the protein CASSPEHLSAYEQYF.